The clone carrying this T cell receptor beta chain was detected ten times or more. The read halts 3 residues ahead of the CDR3 end, with the missing end drawn from the germline J gene. The sample comes from a study of T cell clonality in common variable immunodeficiency. The CDR3 covers 12 residues. Trimming removed 6 bases at V and 4 bases at J, with 9 bases between. Per germline, CDR1 ENHRY and CDR2 SYGVKD. The protocol was immunoSEQ multiplex PCR, while the TCRdb copy is restricted to in-frame clones and leaves out a portion. The sample contains tens of thousands of clones, none of them singletons.

The V gene is TRBV10-3, the J gene TRBJ1-1; D gene unclear. Sequencing was done on a sample of peripheral blood mononuclear cells. This sequence was found in a person between 18 and 75 years old in good health. Partial CDR3 DNA: TGTGCCATCAGGGGCGAGGGCACTGAA. Amino acid sequence: CAIRGEGTE. The full CDR3 sequence reads CAIRGEGTEAFF.